The 23 T cell receptor beta chains below were found in one sample sequenced in a study of response to subunit inactivated influenza vaccine. TCRdb itself ran the RT-PCR reads through MiXCR, one entry per CDR3 protein. The sample has approximately 500,000 distinct CDR3 sequences, 10% to 15% seen once. Sample: PBMCs from blood, taken 35 to 45 days after vaccination. Receptors originate from a man between 50 and 59 years old who received an inactivated influenza vaccine.

The chain employs TRBV7-9 and TRBJ2-3; TRBD1 matches 9 bases. The CDR3 spans 15 residues. Germline CDR1 reads SEHNR; CDR2 reads FQNEAQ (reference sequence). J lost 2 bases, V lost 4 bases, and 4 bases had no gene match. The DNA of the CDR3 is TGTGCCAGCAGCTCAAACAGGGGGCACACAGATACGCAGTATTTT. It codes for CASSSNRGHTDTQYF.

The CDR3 region is CASRASGSLYNEQFF. CDR3 DNA sequence: TGTGCCAGCAGGGCTAGCGGGAGTCTATACAATGAGCAGTTCTTC. V is TRBV6-1 and J is TRBJ2-1, with 10 bases identical to TRBD2. Germline lookup yields CDR1 MNHNS and CDR2 SASEGT. CDR3 size: 15 residues. The V segment lost 6 bases and the J segment 4 bases; nucleotides outside the gene matches: 6.

This clonotype was seen repeatedly, ten times or more. The CDR3 DNA is TGTGCCACCGACCCCGACGGGATGATTGGTCAGCCCCAGCATTTT. Its translation is CATDPDGMIGQPQHF. This rearrangement joins TRBV10-3 to TRBJ1-5; no clear D gene. The CDR3 is made up of 15 amino acids. Germline values: CDR1 ENHRY, CDR2 SYGVKD. Trimming stripped 10 bases from V and 6 bases from J, with 22 bases between.

This clonotype occurred a few times. Mismatch with germline at one junction end may stem from a read error. The V and J genes are TRBV11-2 and TRBJ2-1; no firm D call. This CDR3 contains 16 residues. The germline V gene encodes CDR1 SGHAT and CDR2 FQNNGV. Here the CDR3 reads CASSLEWTFAYNEQFF. CDR3 DNA: TGTGCCAGCAGCCTAGAGTGGACGTTCGCCTACAATGAGCAGTTCTTC.

This rearrangement joins TRBV7-2 to TRBJ2-1; 8 bases line up with TRBD1. The CDR3 is made up of 15 amino acids. J lost 0 bases, V lost 6 bases, and 4 bases had no gene match. Germline V CDR1 and CDR2: SGHTA, FQGNSA. The CDR3, as DNA: TGTGCCAGCAGTTATGGGACAGGCTCCTACAATGAGCAGTTCTTC. Amino acids: CASSYGTGSYNEQFF.

Concerning this clonotype: Since a much larger clone is just one base distant, this may be a read error. V usage is TRBV12-3 or TRBV12-4 and J usage is TRBJ2-5, with D maybe TRBD2 (5 bases). CDR3 length: 13 residues. CDR3 residues: CACSLGEGETQYF. In nucleotides, the CDR3 is TGTGCCTGCAGTTTAGGCGAGGGAGAGACCCAGTACTTC.

The V call is TRBV28, the J call TRBJ2-7; D possibly matches TRBD1 or TRBD2 (6 bases each). The germline V gene has CDR1 MDHEN and CDR2 SYDVKM. The CDR3 length is 16 residues. Trimming removed 5 bases at V and 6 bases at J, with 23 bases between. CDR3 bases: TGTGCCAGCAGTCCCCACAGCCTATTACAGGGAGGCGAGCAGTACTTC. It specifies CASSPHSLLQGGEQYF.

The rearrangement uses TRBV4-3 and TRBJ2-7, with 9 bases fitting TRBD1. The germline CDR1 and CDR2 sequences are LGHNA and YSLEER. The CDR3 has 15 amino acids. V shed 4 bases, J shed 4 bases, and the junction held 8 bases outside the gene matches. The CDR3 DNA reads as TGCGCCAGCAGCCGCATGACAGGGGGGGGTTACGAGCAGTACTTC. It translates to CASSRMTGGGYEQYF.

This clonotype was detected ten times or more. The chain recombines TRBV29-1 with TRBJ2-2; a possible D gene is TRBD1 (6 bases). This CDR3 has 13 residues. CDR1 and CDR2 (germline): SQVTM, ANQGSEA. The V end lost 4 bases, the J end lost 0 bases, and 6 bases lay between the germline ends. In DNA, the CDR3 is TGCAGCGTTGGGACAGCGAACACCGGGGAGCTGTTTTTT. Amino acid sequence: CSVGTANTGELFF.

This clonotype was counted a few times. The V call is TRBV6-5, the J call TRBJ2-2; maybe TRBD2 (5 bases). Germline CDR1 is MNHEY and CDR2 is SVGAGI. V lost 0 bases, J lost 5 bases, and 22 bases lay in between. The CDR3 runs to 19 residues. The DNA of the CDR3 is TGTGCCAGCAGTTACTCGTTCTTAGTCGGTGCAGGAGGTACCGGGGAGCTGTTTTTT. This sequence encodes CASSYSFLVGAGGTGELFF.

This clonotype was seen only a few times. CDR3 loop: CASREGWETQYF. The CDR3 coding sequence is TGTGCCAGCAGGGAGGGCTGGGAGACCCAGTACTTC. The chain carries TRBV6-2 or TRBV6-3 and TRBJ2-5, with D perhaps matching TRBD2 (6 bases). The CDR3 has 12 amino acids. The V gene lost 6 bases and the J gene lost 5 bases, with 10 bases spanning the gap. Germline V CDR1 and CDR2: MNHEY, SVGEGT.

V is TRBV15 and J is TRBJ2-1; D remains unclear. Germline CDR1 is LNHNV and CDR2 is YYDKDF (reference sequence). The CDR3 runs 11 residues. V was trimmed by 1 base and J by 7 bases, leaving 2 bases between them. CDR3 sequence reads: CATSRGNEQFF. CDR3 in DNA: TGTGCCACCAGCAGAGGGAATGAGCAGTTCTTC.

This chain connects TRBV12-3 or TRBV12-4 to TRBJ1-3; 10 bases line up with TRBD1. J gave up 0 bases and V 3 bases, and 8 bases lay outside the gene matches. This CDR3 is built from 18 residues. Written as DNA, the CDR3 is TGTGCCAGCAGTTTTGGGACAGGGGATCCTCACTCTGGAAACACCATATATTTT. This codes for CASSFGTGDPHSGNTIYF.

This clonotype was observed at least ten times. The CDR3 DNA sequence: TGTGCCAGCAGCCCTGGGACAGGGTATAGGAATGAGCAGTTCTTC. Translating gives CASSPGTGYRNEQFF. The rearrangement links TRBV7-2 to TRBJ2-1, with 9 positions matching TRBD1. The germline CDR1 and CDR2 sequences are SGHTA and FQGNSA. With 5 bases clipped from V and 7 bases from J, the junction kept 9 bases outside the gene matches. This CDR3 has 15 amino acids.

This clonotype turned up a few times. This chain joins TRBV6-2 or TRBV6-3 and TRBJ2-7, with D possibly being TRBD1 or TRBD2 (5 bases each). The CDR3 is made up of 15 amino acids. Trimming removed 7 bases at V and 7 bases at J, with 23 bases between. Germline-derived CDR1 and CDR2 are MNHEY and SVGEGT. The CDR3 is CASTSWGSSTGEQYF. The CDR3 DNA is TGTGCCAGCACCAGTTGGGGCAGTTCTACGGGGGAGCAGTACTTC.

The J gene is TRBJ2-3, the V gene TRBV5-4; TRBD1 matches at 11 bases. Losses at the gene ends were 3 bases for V and 5 bases for J; bases not matched to a gene: 8. The germline V gene encodes CDR1 SGHNT and CDR2 YYREEE (reference sequence). There are 16 residues in the CDR3. The CDR3, as DNA: TGTGCCAGCAGCTCGGACAGGGGGCCCCGGGGAGATACGCAGTATTTT. This sequence encodes CASSSDRGPRGDTQYF.

In this sample, this clonotype turned up many times. The chain uses TRBV28 and TRBJ2-1; possibly TRBD2 for D (5 bases). The CDR3 spans 15 residues. V was pared by 6 bases and J by 3 bases, with 15 bases between. CDR1 and CDR2 from the germline V gene are MDHEN and SYDVKM. DNA for the CDR3: TGTGCCAGCAGAACTCGGGCTAGCAACTACAATGAGCAGTTCTTC. Its translation is CASRTRASNYNEQFF. Combining the CDR3 with reference TRBV28 and TRBJ2-1 gives the whole variable domain DVKVTQSSRYLVKRTGEKVFLECVQDMDHENMFWYRQDPGLGLRLIYFSYDVKMKEKGDIPEGYSVSREKKERFSLILESASTNQTSMYLCASRTRASNYNEQFFGPGTRLTVL.

The rearrangement joins TRBV5-5 to TRBJ2-5; maybe TRBD2 (5 bases). Germline lookup yields CDR1 SGHKS and CDR2 YYEKEE (reference sequence). Trimming took off 4 bases at V and 4 bases at J, with 14 bases between the two ends. The CDR3 covers 14 residues. CDR3 coding DNA: TGTGCCAGCAGCCCGAGTGGGAGAATAGAGACCCAGTACTTC. As protein: CASSPSGRIETQYF. Full variable domain (remainder filled in from reference TRBV5-5 and TRBJ2-5): DAGVTQSPTHLIKTRGQQVTLRCSPISGHKSVSWYQQVLGQGPQFIFQYYEKEERGRGNFPDRFSARQFPNYSSELNVNALLLGDSALYLCASSPSGRIETQYFGPGTRLLVL.

This clonotype was recorded at least ten times. The chain combines TRBV12-3 or TRBV12-4 with TRBJ2-1; the match to TRBD2 covers 11 bases. The CDR3 contains 17 residues. Losses at the gene ends were 5 bases for V and 1 base for J; bases not matched to a gene: 7. In nucleotides, the CDR3 is TGTGCCAGCAGTCCCCTAGCGGGGGGACCTTCCTACAATGAGCAGTTCTTC. As protein: CASSPLAGGPSYNEQFF.

In its sample, this clonotype was seen many times. This rearrangement joins TRBV7-2 to TRBJ2-1, with D hard to call. V was clipped by 1 base and J by 0 bases, with 7 bases between them. Germline V lookup: CDR1 SGHTA, CDR2 FQGNSA. The CDR3 runs to 15 residues. The CDR3, as DNA: TGTGCCAGCAGCTTAGTCCCTAGCTCCTACAATGAGCAGTTCTTC. The encoded protein is CASSLVPSSYNEQFF.

This clonotype was counted only a few times. The chain employs TRBV28 and TRBJ2-5; 9 bases are shared with TRBD2. Germline CDR1 reads MDHEN; CDR2 reads SYDVKM. The CDR3 consists of 15 residues. After removal of 6 bases from V and 1 base from J, the junction contained 6 bases not matched to a gene. The CDR3 spells CASRERTSAQETQYF. The CDR3 coding sequence is TGTGCCAGCAGGGAAAGGACTAGCGCCCAAGAGACCCAGTACTTC.

This clonotype was detected a few times. The chain has TRBV3-1 and TRBJ2-3; a possible D gene is TRBD2 (5 bases). This CDR3 has 13 residues. Between the trimmed V and J ends, which lost 2 bases and 6 bases, there was a span of 9 bases. The germline gives CDR1 LGHDT, CDR2 YNNKEL (reference sequence). CDR3 loop: CASSQTRGDTQYF. The DNA for the CDR3 is TGTGCCAGCAGCCAAACTAGAGGTGATACGCAGTATTTT.

This clonotype has just a few counts. The chain employs TRBV20-1 and TRBJ2-7; 10 nucleotides align to TRBD2. The CDR3 is made up of 13 amino acids. With V trimmed by 6 bases and J by 6 bases, 8 bases remained unmatched. CDR1 and CDR2 from the germline V gene are DFQATT and SNEGSKA (reference sequence). This CDR3 reads CSATRLAGLEQYF. Here the CDR3 DNA reads TGCAGTGCCACCCGACTAGCGGGCCTCGAGCAGTACTTC.